The table lists the clone carrying this T cell receptor (beta chain) with a few counts. The sample belongs to a study of metastatic and nonmetastatic thyroid tumors. Study details: The study looked at repertoires side by side in blood and in tumor or nodule tissue from malignant and benign thyroid patients.

With MiXCR, TCRdb reprocessed the PCR reads. This sample has about 10,000 clones, with roughly 26% found just once. The CDR3 loop spans 15 amino acids. The V and J ends lost 6 bases and 3 bases, in that order; junction bases with no gene match: 8. In germline, CDR1 is MNHNS, CDR2 SASEGT. Prior to thyroid surgery, none of the patients had received any treatment. The sequenced material came from tumor tissue. V usage is TRBV6-1 and J usage is TRBJ1-2; 9 bases map to TRBD1. The source of this sequence is a female donor with papillary thyroid cancer or a benign thyroid nodule (not recorded which). Some clones in this sample may be carry-over from other donors' samples. The CDR3 reads CASRVQGAKDYGYTF. As DNA, the CDR3 is TGTGCCAGCAGGGTACAGGGGGCTAAGGACTATGGCTACACCTTC.